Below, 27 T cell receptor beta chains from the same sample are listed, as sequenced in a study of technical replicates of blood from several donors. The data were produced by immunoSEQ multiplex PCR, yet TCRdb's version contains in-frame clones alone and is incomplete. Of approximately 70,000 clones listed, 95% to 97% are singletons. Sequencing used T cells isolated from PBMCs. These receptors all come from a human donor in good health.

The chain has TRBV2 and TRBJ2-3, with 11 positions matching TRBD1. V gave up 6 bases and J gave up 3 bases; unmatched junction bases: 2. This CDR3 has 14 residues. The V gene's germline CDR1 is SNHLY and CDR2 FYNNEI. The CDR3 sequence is CASRDRGPTDTQYF. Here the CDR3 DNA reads TGTGCCAGCAGGGACAGGGGGCCGACAGATACGCAGTATTTT.

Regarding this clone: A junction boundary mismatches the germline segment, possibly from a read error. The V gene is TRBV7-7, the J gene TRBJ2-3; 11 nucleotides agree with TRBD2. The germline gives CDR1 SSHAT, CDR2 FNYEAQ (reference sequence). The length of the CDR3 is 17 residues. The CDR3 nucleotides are TGTGCTAGCAGCCCAAATAGCGGGAGGGATAGCACAGATACGCAGTATTTT. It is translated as CASSPNSGRDSTDTQYF.

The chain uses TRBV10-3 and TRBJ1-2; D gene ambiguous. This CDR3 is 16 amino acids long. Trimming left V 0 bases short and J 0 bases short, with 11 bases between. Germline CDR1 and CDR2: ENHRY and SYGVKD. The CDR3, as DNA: TGTGCCATCAGTGAGTCGAGGGCAGCGTCTAACTATGGCTACACCTTC. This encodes CAISESRAASNYGYTF.

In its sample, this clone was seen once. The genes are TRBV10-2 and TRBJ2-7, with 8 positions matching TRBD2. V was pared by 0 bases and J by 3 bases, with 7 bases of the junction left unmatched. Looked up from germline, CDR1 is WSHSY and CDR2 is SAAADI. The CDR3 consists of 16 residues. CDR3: CASSESPGGRGYEQYF. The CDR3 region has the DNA TGCGCCAGCAGTGAGTCTCCGGGAGGGAGAGGCTACGAGCAGTACTTC.

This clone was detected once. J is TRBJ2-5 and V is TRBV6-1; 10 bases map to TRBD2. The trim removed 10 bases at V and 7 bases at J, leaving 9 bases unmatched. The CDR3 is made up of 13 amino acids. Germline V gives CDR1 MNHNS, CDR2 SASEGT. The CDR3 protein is CATEREGLGTQYF. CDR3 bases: TGTGCCACCGAGCGGGAGGGCCTAGGGACCCAGTACTTC.

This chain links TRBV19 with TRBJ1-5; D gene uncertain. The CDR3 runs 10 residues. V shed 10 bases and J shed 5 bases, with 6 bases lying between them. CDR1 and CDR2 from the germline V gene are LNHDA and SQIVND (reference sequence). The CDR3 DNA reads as TGTGCCACAGGATATCAGCCCCAGCATTTT. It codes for CATGYQPQHF. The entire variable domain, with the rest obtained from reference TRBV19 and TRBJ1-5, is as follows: DGGITQSPKYLFRKEGQNVTLSCEQNLNHDAMYWYRQDPGQGLRLIYYSQIVNDFQKGDIAEGYSVSREKKESFPLTVTSAQKNPTAFYLCATGYQPQHFGDGTRLSIL.

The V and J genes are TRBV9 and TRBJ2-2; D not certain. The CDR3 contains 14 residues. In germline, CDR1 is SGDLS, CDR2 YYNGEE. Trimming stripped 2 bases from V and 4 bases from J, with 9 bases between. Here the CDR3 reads CASSVRTVTGELFF. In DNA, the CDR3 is TGTGCCAGCAGCGTTAGAACGGTCACCGGGGAGCTGTTTTTT.

CDR3 coding DNA: TGCGCCAGCAGTGAGTTTGGACTAGCGGGAGGGGCTACGCAGTATTTT. Translated: CASSEFGLAGGATQYF. The gene calls are TRBV10-2 and TRBJ2-3; 15 bases align to TRBD2. The CDR3 consists of 16 residues. The V gene end was trimmed by 1 base and the J gene end by 8 bases; junction bases not matched to a gene: 4. The germline V gene has CDR1 WSHSY and CDR2 SAAADI.

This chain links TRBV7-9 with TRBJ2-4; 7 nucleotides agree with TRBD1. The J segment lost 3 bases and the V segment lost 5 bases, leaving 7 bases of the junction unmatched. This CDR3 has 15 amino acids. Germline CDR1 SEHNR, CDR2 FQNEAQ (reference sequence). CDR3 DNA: TGTGCCAGCAGCCCACTGGGACAGTTCAAAAACATTCAGTACTTC. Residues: CASSPLGQFKNIQYF.

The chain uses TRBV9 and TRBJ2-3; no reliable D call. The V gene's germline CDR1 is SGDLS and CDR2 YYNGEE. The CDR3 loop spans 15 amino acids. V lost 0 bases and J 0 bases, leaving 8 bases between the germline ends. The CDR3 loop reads CASSVGRISTDTQYF. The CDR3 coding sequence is TGTGCCAGCAGCGTAGGGCGGATTAGCACAGATACGCAGTATTTT.

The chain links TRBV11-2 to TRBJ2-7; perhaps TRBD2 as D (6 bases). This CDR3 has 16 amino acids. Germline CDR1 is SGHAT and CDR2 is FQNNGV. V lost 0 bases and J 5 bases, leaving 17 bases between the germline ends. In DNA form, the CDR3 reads TGTGCCAGCAGCTTAGAGGGTAGCGGATTTTCCCACGAGCAGTACTTC. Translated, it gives CASSLEGSGFSHEQYF.

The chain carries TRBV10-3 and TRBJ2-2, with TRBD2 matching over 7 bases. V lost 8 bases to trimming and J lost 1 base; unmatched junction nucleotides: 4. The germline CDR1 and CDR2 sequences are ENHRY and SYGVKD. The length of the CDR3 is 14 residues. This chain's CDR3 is CAISPSGNTGELFF. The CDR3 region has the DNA TGTGCCATCTCGCCTAGCGGGAACACCGGGGAGCTGTTTTTT.

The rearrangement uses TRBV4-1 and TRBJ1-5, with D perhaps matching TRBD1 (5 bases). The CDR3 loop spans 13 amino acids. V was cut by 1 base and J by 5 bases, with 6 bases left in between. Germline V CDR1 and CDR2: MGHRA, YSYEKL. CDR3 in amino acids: CASSQGRDQPQHF. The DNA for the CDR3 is TGCGCCAGCAGCCAAGGCAGGGATCAGCCCCAGCATTTT.

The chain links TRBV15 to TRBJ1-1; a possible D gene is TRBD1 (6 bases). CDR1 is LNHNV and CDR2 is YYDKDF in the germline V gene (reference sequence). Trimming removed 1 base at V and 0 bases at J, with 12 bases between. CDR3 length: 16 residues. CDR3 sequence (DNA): TGTGCCACCAGCAGAGGTACAGGGCTGATGAACACTGAAGCTTTCTTT. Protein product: CATSRGTGLMNTEAFF.

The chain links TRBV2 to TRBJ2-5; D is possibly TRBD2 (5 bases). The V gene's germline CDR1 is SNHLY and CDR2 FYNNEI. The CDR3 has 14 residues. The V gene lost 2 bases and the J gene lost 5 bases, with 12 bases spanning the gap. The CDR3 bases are TGTGCCAGCAGTGAATGGGTCGGGGAGGAGACCCAGTACTTC. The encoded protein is CASSEWVGEETQYF.

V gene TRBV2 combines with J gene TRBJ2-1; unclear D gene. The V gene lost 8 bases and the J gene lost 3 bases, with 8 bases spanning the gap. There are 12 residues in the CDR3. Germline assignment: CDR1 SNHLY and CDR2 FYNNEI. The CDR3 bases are TGTGCCAGCGGGCGCCTCTACAATGAGCAGTTCTTC. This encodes CASGRLYNEQFF.

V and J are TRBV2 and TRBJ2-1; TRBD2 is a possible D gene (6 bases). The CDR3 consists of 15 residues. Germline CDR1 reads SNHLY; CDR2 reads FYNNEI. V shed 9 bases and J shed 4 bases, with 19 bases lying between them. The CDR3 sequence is CASVSGTRLYNEQFF. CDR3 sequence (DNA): TGTGCCAGTGTCTCCGGGACTCGTCTTTACAATGAGCAGTTCTTC.

The CDR3 region has the DNA TGTGCCAGCACCCATGGGACAGTGAACACCGGGGAGCTGTTTTTT. It yields the protein CASTHGTVNTGELFF. The chain employs TRBV27 and TRBJ2-2, with 7 nucleotides matching TRBD1. The CDR3 spans 15 residues. CDR1 is MNHEY and CDR2 is SMNVEV in the germline V gene (reference sequence). With 7 bases clipped from V and 1 base from J, the junction kept 6 bases outside the gene matches.

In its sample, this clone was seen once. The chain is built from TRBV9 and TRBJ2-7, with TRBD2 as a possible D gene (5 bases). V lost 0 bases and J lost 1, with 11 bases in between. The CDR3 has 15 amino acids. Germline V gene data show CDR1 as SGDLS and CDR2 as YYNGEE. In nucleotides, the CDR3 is TGTGCCAGCAGCGTAGGTCATAGCGCATCCTACGAGCAGTACTTC. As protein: CASSVGHSASYEQYF. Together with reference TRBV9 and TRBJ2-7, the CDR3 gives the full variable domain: DSGVTQTPKHLITATGQRVTLRCSPRSGDLSVYWYQQSLDQGLQFLIQYYNGEERAKGNILERFSAQQFPDLHSELNLSSLELGDSALYFCASSVGHSASYEQYFGPGTRLTVT.

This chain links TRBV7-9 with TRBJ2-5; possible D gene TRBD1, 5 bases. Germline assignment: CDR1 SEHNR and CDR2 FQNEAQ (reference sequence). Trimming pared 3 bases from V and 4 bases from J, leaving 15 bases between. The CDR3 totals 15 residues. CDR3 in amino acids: CASSLGSARVETQYF. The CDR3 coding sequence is TGTGCCAGCAGCTTGGGAAGTGCCAGGGTAGAGACCCAGTACTTC.

This CDR3 is CASSPRGVLDTQYF. The CDR3 nucleotides read TGTGCCAGCTCACCACGGGGCGTACTTGATACGCAGTATTTT. V is TRBV18 and J is TRBJ2-3; tentatively, D is TRBD1 (5 bases). Germline V lookup: CDR1 KGHSH, CDR2 LQKENI. The CDR3 is 14 amino acids. Trimming took off 1 base at V and 6 bases at J, with 11 bases between the two ends.

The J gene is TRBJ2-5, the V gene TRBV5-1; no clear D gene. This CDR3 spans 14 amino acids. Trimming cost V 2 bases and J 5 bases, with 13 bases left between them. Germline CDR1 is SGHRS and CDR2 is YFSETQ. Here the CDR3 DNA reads TGCGCCAGCAGCTTAATCCAGGTGCAGGAGACCCAGTACTTC. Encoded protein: CASSLIQVQETQYF.

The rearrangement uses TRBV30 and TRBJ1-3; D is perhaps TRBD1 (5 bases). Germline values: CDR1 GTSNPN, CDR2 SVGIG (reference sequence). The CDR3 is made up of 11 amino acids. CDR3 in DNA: TGTGGGGGGGGCTCTGGAAACACCATATATTTT. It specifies CGGGSGNTIYF. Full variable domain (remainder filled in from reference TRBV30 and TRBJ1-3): SQTIHQWPATLVQPVGSPLSLECTVEGTSNPNLYWYRQAAGRGLQLLFYSVGIGQISSEVPQNLSASRPQDRQFILSSKKLLLSDSGFYLCGGGSGNTIYFGEGSWLTVV.

CDR3 DNA sequence: TGTGCCAGCAGTTTCCTTGGGACAGGGAGCTACGAGCAGTACTTC. The encoded protein is CASSFLGTGSYEQYF. The chain is built from TRBV27 and TRBJ2-7; TRBD1 agrees at 9 bases. CDR3 length: 15 residues. Germline loops: CDR1 MNHEY, CDR2 SMNVEV (reference sequence). V trimming: 3 bases; J trimming: 3 bases; junction bases outside the gene matches: 6.

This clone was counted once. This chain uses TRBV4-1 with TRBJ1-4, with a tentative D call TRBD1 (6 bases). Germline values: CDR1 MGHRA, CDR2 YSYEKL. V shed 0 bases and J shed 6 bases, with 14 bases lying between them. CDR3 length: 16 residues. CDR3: CASSQDATGNHEKLFF. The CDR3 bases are TGCGCCAGCAGCCAAGATGCCACAGGGAATCATGAAAAACTGTTTTTT.

This chain's CDR3 is CASTLTGTGSYEQYF. CDR3 sequence (DNA): TGTGCCAGCACCTTAACCGGGACTGGGTCCTACGAGCAGTACTTC. This chain joins TRBV6-5 and TRBJ2-7, with D perhaps TRBD2 (6 bases). The CDR3 spans 15 residues. Germline V lookup: CDR1 MNHEY, CDR2 SVGAGI. Trimming cost V 7 bases and J 1 base, with 17 bases left between them.

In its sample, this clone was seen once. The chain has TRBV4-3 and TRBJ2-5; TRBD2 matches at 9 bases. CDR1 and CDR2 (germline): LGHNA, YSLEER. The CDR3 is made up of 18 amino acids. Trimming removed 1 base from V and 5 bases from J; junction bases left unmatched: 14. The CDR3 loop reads CASSQVPGGSGRGETQYF. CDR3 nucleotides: TGCGCCAGCAGCCAAGTACCGGGGGGTAGCGGGAGAGGTGAGACCCAGTACTTC.